The rows below give T cell receptor beta chains drawn from one sample of a study of blood T cell repertoires in COVID-19. Profiling relied on immunoSEQ multiplex PCR, and the TCRdb table lists in-frame clones only, not all of them. This repertoire shows approximately 220,000 clones, 80% to 90% found once; its top ten account for about 4.8%. Input material: peripheral blood. The receptors come from a man aged 45 to 65 with acute or convalescent COVID-19. CDR3s include the opening cysteine and the closing phenylalanine or tryptophan. The D gene is left open where the match is weak. Size values are once, few and many counts, or a class for expanded clones, and some rows have none.

CDR3aa	CDR3nt	abundance	d_gene	v_gene	len	j_gene
CASSQSGTGLRNTEAFF	TGTGCCAGCAGCCAGTCCGGGACAGGGTTGAGGAACACTGAAGCTTTCTTT	.	TRBD1	TRBV3-1/TRBV3-2	17	TRBJ1-1
CASSQYGGENTEAFF	TGTGCCAGCAGCCAATACGGGGGGGAGAACACTGAAGCTTTCTTT	.	.	TRBV3-1/TRBV3-2	15	TRBJ1-1
CASSPAGGETDTQYF	TGTGCCAGCAGCCCAGCGGGGGGGGAAACAGATACGCAGTATTTT	.	TRBD2	TRBV9	15	TRBJ2-3
CASSSRDQPQHF	TGTGCCAGCAGTTCACGAGATCAGCCCCAGCATTTT	few	.	TRBV6-5	12	TRBJ1-5
CASSIQGFGDYGYTF	TGCGCCAGCAGCATACAGGGGTTTGGCGACTATGGCTACACCTTC	.	TRBD1	TRBV5-1	15	TRBJ1-2
CASSAGGVRTNTEAFF	TGTGCCAGCAGCGCAGGGGGAGTCAGAACTAACACTGAAGCTTTCTTT	.	TRBD1	TRBV11-3	16	TRBJ1-1
CASSPSTGGLAQPQHF	TGTGCCAGCAGCCCGTCGACAGGGGGCTTAGCGCAGCCCCAGCATTTT	few	TRBD1	TRBV3-1/TRBV3-2	16	TRBJ1-5
CASGGQYHQPQHF	TGTGCCAGCGGCGGACAGTACCATCAGCCCCAGCATTTT	once	.	TRBV12-3/TRBV12-4	13	TRBJ1-5
CASSPLLPRGINTGELFF	TGTGCCAGCAGTCCCCTCCTTCCGAGGGGGATAAACACCGGGGAGCTGTTTTTT	.	.	TRBV28	18	TRBJ2-2
CASSLGPQGGHEKLFF	TGCGCCAGCAGCTTGGGGCCTCAGGGTGGTCATGAAAAACTGTTTTTT	.	.	TRBV5-1	16	TRBJ1-4
CATSDPGQGAGELFF	TGTGCCACCAGTGATCCGGGACAGGGGGCCGGGGAGCTGTTTTTT	.	TRBD1	TRBV24-1	15	TRBJ2-2
CASSLAAAEETQYF	TGCGCCAGCAGCCTGGCGGCGGCCGAAGAGACCCAGTACTTC	.	.	TRBV5-1	14	TRBJ2-5
CASSLDPGGRETQYF	TGCGCCAGCAGCTTGGACCCAGGGGGGAGGGAGACCCAGTACTTC	once	.	TRBV5-1	15	TRBJ2-5
CASSLGQGRANTEAFF	TGTGCCAGTAGTCTTGGACAGGGGAGAGCCAACACTGAAGCTTTCTTT	.	TRBD1	TRBV19	16	TRBJ1-1
CATSRPPSYEQYF	TGTGCCACCAGCAGACCCCCGTCCTACGAGCAGTACTTC	.	.	TRBV15	13	TRBJ2-7
CASSQILGRWGYTF	TGTGCCAGCAGCCAAATCCTTGGGCGCTGGGGCTACACCTTC	few	.	TRBV11-2	14	TRBJ1-2
CASSVQGGTTDTQYF	TGTGCCAGTAGTGTACAGGGGGGGACGACAGATACGCAGTATTTT	.	.	TRBV19	15	TRBJ2-3
CASSPPTGGDGSNQPQHF	TGTGCCAGCAGCCCACCGACAGGGGGCGATGGGAGCAATCAGCCCCAGCATTTT	few	TRBD1	TRBV4-2	18	TRBJ1-5
CASSEGNQGHTEAFF	TGTGCCAGCAGTGAGGGGAATCAAGGACATACTGAAGCTTTCTTT	.	.	TRBV2	15	TRBJ1-1
CASSLARDQPQHF	TGTGCCAGCAGCTTAGCGCGGGATCAGCCCCAGCATTTT	.	.	TRBV7-8	13	TRBJ1-5
CATSRDLGGSQPQHF	TGTGCCACCAGCAGAGATCTAGGGGGAAGCCAGCCCCAGCATTTT	.	.	TRBV15	15	TRBJ1-5
CASSRGASTDTQYF	TGTGCCAGCAGCCGGGGGGCTAGCACAGATACGCAGTATTTT	.	.	TRBV11-3	14	TRBJ2-3
CATSPGGRTAEAFF	TGTGCCACCTCGCCAGGGGGCAGGACAGCTGAAGCTTTCTTT	.	TRBD1	TRBV19	14	TRBJ1-1
CASSGQDSGANVLTF	TGTGCCAGTAGCGGACAGGACTCTGGGGCCAACGTCCTGACTTTC	.	TRBD1	TRBV19	15	TRBJ2-6
CASSLRRGTGELFF	TGTGCCAGCAGCTTAAGGCGGGGCACCGGGGAGCTGTTTTTT	.	.	TRBV11-2	14	TRBJ2-2
CASSEGQGGRTEAFF	TGCGCCAGCAGTGAGGGACAGGGTGGAAGGACTGAAGCTTTCTTT	.	TRBD1	TRBV10-1	15	TRBJ1-1
CASSLATGVSYNSPLHF	TGTGCCAGCAGCTTAGCCACAGGGGTCTCCTATAATTCACCCCTCCACTTT	.	TRBD1	TRBV7-9	17	TRBJ1-6
CASSLGGDGEKLFF	TGTGCCAGCAGCTTGGGCGGGGATGGTGAAAAACTGTTTTTT	.	.	TRBV5-4	14	TRBJ1-4